This TCR beta chain was sequenced during a study of tumor-infiltrating lymphocytes in primary liver carcinoma. Study-level background: Samples returned roughly 3.5 to 7.5 million productive TCRbeta reads each. Read depth did not differ significantly between tissue types.

CDR3 length: 14 amino acids. Germline CDR1 and CDR2: SQVTM and ANQGSEA. V shed 3 bases, J shed 3 bases, and the junction held 2 bases outside the gene matches. From approximately 500 ng total RNA, TCR beta cDNA was generated with a primer in the constant region. Generation of the TCR beta libraries relied on three nested multiplex PCR rounds using slightly modified ARM-PCR. In the first two PCR rounds, TRBV1-TRBV30 forward primers were paired with a C-beta reverse primer, and each round lasted nine to ten cycles. In TCRdb, the multiplex PCR reads were re-called with MiXCR into one record per CDR3 protein. The table lists tens of thousands of distinct CDR3 sequences, less than 75% of them singletons. Unsorted bulk tissue of roughly 20-31 mg yielded co-extracted RNA and DNA. By surgical resection, the patients were treated for their primary liver carcinoma. A word on this clonotype: As yet, its antigen is unknown.

General study results and limits: Between tumor regions, pairs overlapped more than tumor-adjacent and tumor-blood pairs did. Tumor top-250-clone fraction significantly exceeded that of blood (p = 0.039).

The sequence was collected from a man in his forties or fifties with primary liver carcinoma and hepatitis B virus infection. Sequenced sample: liver tumor tissue from sampling region 2. Sample subset: tumor region T2, inferior pole. The chain couples TRBV29-1 to TRBJ2-2, with 9 nucleotides matching TRBD1. This chain's CDR3 is CSVDGQGYTGELFF. CDR3 nucleotides: TGCAGCGTTGATGGACAGGGGTACACCGGGGAGCTGTTTTTT.